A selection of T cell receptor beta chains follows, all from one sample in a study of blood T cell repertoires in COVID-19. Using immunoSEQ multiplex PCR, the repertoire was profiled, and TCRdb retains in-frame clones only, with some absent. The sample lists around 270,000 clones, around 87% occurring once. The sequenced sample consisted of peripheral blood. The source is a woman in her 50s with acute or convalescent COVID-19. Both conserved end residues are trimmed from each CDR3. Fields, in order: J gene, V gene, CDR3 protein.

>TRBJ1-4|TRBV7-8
ASSLARIPGSTNEKLF
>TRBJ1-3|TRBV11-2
ASSLISGGNTIY
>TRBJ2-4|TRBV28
ASSTPATGENIQY
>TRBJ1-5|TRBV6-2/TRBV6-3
ASSPYSVSGQPQH
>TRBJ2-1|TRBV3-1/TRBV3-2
ASSHLPLGQHNEQF
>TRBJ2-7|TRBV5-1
ASRATSREESYEQY
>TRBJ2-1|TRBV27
ASSPRLSYNEQF
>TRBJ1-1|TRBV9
ASSTGTANTEAF
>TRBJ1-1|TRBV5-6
ASSYGQGITEAF
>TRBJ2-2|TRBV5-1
ASSFFSSAGELF
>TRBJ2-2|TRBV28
ASSGLAGVPGELF
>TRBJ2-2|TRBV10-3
AIRQGFDGELF
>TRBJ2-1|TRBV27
ASGRTSGSWEQF
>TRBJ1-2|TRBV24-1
ATSGPLGDRGPNYGYT
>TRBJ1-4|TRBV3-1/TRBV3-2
ASRSGATNEKLF
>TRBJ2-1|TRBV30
AWKGQGRNEQF
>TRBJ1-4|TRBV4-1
ASSQGVANEKLF
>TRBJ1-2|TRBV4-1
ASSGTGARVGYGYT
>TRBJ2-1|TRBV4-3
ASSPGVSAYNEQF
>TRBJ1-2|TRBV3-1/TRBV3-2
ASSPPDISGYT
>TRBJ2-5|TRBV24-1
ATSDPTGETQY
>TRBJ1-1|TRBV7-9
ASSISGGNTEAF
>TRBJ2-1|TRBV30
AWNTGGGSNEQF
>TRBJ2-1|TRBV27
ATVGLVDSYNEQF
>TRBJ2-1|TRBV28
ASSFSESSGYNEQF
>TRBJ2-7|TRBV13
ASSLALARYEQY
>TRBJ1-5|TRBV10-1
ASSGQDNDQPQH
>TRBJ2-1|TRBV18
ASSPTTGVTYNEQF
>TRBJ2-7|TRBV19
ASSTTNRGPYEQY
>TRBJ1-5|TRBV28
ASRAGGDSNQPQH
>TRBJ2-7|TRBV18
ASSPGAEVFTYEQY
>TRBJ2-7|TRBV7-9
ASSLARLAGYSYEQY
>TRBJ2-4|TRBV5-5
ASSFLGTGGADIQY
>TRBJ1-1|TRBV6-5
ASSPQGNTEAF
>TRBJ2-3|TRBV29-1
SVRGTSGRRDTQY
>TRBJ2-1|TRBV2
ASRVSGRQTYNEQF
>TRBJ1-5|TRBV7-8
ASSFAGNQPQH
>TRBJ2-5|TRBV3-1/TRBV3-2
ASGDRGLMETQY
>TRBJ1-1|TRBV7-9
ASSAQGVRDTEAF
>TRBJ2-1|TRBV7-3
ASSQERGRGHEQF
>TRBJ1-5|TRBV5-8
ASSPAGQVPNQPQH
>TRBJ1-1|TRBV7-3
ASSFGSDTEAF
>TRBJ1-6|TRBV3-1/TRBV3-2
ASSQPSGTPLH
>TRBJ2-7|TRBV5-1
ASSSRTGSSYEQY
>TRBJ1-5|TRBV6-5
ASSYGDTDSNQPQH
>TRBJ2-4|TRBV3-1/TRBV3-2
ASSQEERGLAKNIQY
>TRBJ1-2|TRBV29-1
SVEAYGQNYGYT
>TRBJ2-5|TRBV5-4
ASSFGTSAQETQY
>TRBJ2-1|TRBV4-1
ASSQGLARTTGNEQF
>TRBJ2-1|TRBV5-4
ASSPLGSGRGYNEQF
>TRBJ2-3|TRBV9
ASSPGTGGTQY
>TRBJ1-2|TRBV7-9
ASSLMAGEGYT
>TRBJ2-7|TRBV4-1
ASSLAASGTRDNEQY
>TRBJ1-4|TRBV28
ASSSKGAVANEKLF